This entry describes one T cell receptor (beta chain). Antigen: not known. This specimen comes from a study of cytomegalovirus exposure and HLA in healthy donors. Study-wide results and limits: In an earlier analysis, about 87% or about 30%: the productive usage of most TCR beta V segments.

The PCR made use of 60 Vbeta and 13 Jbeta primers. Using immunoSEQ multiplex PCR, the repertoire was profiled, and TCRdb retains in-frame clones only, with some absent. The sample lists 150,000 to 200,000 clones, roughly 82% occurring once. This CDR3 is 16 amino acids long. Germline loops: CDR1 SGDLS, CDR2 YYNGEE. Trimming shortened V by 0 bases and J by 3 bases, and 15 bases separated the two germline ends. The sequenced sample was PBMCs. This chain connects TRBV9 to TRBJ2-5; D is perhaps TRBD2 (7 bases). The source of this sequence is a girl between 5 and 17 years old in good health and CMV-seropositive. Written as DNA, the CDR3 is TGTGCCAGCAGCGTAGCTGGGGGGGCCCTCGAAGAGACCCAGTACTTC. This translates into CASSVAGGALEETQYF.